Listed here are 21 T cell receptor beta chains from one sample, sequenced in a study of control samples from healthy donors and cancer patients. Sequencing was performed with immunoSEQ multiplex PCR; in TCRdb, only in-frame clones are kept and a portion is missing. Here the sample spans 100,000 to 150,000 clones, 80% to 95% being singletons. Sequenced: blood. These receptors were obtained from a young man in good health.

For the CDR3, the DNA is TGTGCCAGCAGCTCGGAGGCGGGGAACACTGAAGCTTTCTTT. Protein: CASSSEAGNTEAFF. The genes are TRBV5-8 and TRBJ1-1; no clear D. CDR1 SGHTS and CDR2 YDEGEE come from the germline V gene. The CDR3 is 14 residues long. The V gene lost 3 bases and the J gene lost 1 base, with 10 bases spanning the gap.

The CDR3 loop reads CASSSAVNQPQHF. In DNA, the CDR3 is TGTGCCAGCAGCTCGGCCGTCAATCAGCCCCAGCATTTT. The V call is TRBV7-7, the J call TRBJ1-5; unclear D gene. Looked up from germline, CDR1 is SSHAT and CDR2 is FNYEAQ (reference sequence). The CDR3 length is 13 residues. V was pared by 4 bases and J by 3 bases, with 7 bases between.

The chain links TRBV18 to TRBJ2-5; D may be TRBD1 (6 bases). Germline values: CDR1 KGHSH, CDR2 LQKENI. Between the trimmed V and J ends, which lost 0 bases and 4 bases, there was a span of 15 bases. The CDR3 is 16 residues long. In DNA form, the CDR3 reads TGTGCCAGCTCACCACCGACGAGGGGGTCATCAGAGACCCAGTACTTC. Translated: CASSPPTRGSSETQYF.

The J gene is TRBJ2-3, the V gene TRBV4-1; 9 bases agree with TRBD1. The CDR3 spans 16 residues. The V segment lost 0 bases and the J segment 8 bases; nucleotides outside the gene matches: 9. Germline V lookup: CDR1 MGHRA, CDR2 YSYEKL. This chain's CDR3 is CASSQETGTGLGTQYF. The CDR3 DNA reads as TGCGCCAGCAGCCAAGAAACCGGGACAGGGCTTGGTACGCAGTATTTT.

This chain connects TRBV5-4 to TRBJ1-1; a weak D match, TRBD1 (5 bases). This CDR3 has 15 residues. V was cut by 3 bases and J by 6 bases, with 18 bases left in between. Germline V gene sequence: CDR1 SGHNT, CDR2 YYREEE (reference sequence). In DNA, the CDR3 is TGTGCCAGCAGCTCCCCTGGAGGGGAGTTCCCTGAAGCTTTCTTT. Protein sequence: CASSSPGGEFPEAFF.

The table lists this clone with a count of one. Here the CDR3 reads CASSQGRARVDTQYF. As DNA, the CDR3 is TGTGCCAGCAGCCAAGGCCGGGCGAGGGTGGATACGCAGTATTTT. The rearrangement uses TRBV3-1 (or the pseudogene TRBV3-2) and TRBJ2-3, with a possible D match to TRBD2 (5 bases). Germline assignment: CDR1 LGHDT and CDR2 YNNKEL (reference sequence). Trimming took 1 base from V and 6 from J, leaving 14 bases between them. The CDR3 is 15 residues long.

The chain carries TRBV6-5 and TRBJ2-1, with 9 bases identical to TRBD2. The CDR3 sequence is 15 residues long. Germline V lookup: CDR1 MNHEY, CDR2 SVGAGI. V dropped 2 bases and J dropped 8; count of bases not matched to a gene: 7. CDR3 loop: CASSYGRGGEHEQFF. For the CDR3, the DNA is TGTGCCAGCAGTTACGGGCGGGGGGGCGAGCATGAGCAGTTCTTC.

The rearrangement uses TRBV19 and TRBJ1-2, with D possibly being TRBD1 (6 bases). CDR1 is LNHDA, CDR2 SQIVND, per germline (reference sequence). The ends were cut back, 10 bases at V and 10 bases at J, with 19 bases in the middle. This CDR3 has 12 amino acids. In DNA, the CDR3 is TGTGCCACGACACCCGGGGGGCCGACCTACACCTTC. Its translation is CATTPGGPTYTF.

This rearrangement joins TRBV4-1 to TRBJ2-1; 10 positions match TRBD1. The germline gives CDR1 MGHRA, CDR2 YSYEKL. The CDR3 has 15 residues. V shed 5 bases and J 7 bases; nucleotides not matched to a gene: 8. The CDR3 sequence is CASSWKDRGGNEQFF. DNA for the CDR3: TGCGCCAGCAGCTGGAAGGACAGGGGGGGGAATGAGCAGTTCTTC.

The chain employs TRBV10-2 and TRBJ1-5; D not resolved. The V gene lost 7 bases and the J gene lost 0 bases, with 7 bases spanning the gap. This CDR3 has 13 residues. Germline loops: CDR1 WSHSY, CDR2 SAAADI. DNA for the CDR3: TGCGCCAGCACGGGTAATAGCAATCAGCCCCAGCATTTT. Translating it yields CASTGNSNQPQHF.

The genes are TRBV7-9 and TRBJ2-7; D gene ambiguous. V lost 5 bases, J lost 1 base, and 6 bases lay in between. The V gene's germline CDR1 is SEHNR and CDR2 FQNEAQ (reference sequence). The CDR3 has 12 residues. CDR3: CASSQSSYEQYF. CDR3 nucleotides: TGTGCCAGCAGCCAGTCGTCCTACGAGCAGTACTTC.

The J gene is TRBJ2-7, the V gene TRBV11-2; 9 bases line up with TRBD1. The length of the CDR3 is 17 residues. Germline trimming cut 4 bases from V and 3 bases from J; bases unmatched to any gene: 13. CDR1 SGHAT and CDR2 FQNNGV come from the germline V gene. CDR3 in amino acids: CASSSRAETGGFYEQYV. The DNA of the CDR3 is TGTGCCAGCAGCTCAAGGGCCGAGACAGGGGGGTTCTACGAGCAGTACGTC.

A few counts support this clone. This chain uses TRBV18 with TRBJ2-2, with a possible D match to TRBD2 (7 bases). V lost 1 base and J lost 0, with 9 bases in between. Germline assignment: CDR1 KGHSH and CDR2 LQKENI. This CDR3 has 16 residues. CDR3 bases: TGTGCCAGCTCACCACGGGGGGGCTCGAACACCGGGGAGCTGTTTTTT. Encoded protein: CASSPRGGSNTGELFF. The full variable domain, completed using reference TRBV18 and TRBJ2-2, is NAGVMQNPRHLVRRRGQEARLRCSPMKGHSHVYWYRQLPEEGLKFMVYLQKENIIDESGMPKERFSAEFPKEGPSILRIQQVVRGDSAAYFCASSPRGGSNTGELFFGEGSRLTVL.

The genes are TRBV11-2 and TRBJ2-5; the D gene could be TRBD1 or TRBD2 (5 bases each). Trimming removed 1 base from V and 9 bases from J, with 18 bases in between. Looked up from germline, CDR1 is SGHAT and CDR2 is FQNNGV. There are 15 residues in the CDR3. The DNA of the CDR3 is TGTGCCAGCAGCTTAGGAGTGGGGCTGTTGGGGGCCCAGTACTTC. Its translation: CASSLGVGLLGAQYF.

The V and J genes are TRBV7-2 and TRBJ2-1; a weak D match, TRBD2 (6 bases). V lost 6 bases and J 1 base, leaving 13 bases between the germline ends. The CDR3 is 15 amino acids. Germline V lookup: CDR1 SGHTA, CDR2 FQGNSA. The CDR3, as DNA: TGTGCCAGCAGTCCCAGTGGGGGGTCCTACAATGAGCAGTTCTTC. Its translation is CASSPSGGSYNEQFF.

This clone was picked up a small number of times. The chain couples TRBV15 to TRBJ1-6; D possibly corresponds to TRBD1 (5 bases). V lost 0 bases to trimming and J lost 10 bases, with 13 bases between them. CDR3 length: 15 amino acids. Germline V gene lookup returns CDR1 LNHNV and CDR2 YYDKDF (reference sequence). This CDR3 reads CATSRDLVGVSPLHF. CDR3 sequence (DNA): TGTGCCACCAGCAGAGATCTGGTGGGGGTATCACCCCTCCACTTT. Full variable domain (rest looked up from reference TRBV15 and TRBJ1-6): DAMVIQNPRYQVTQFGKPVTLSCSQTLNHNVMYWYQQKSSQAPKLLFHYYDKDFNNEADTPDNFQSRRPNTSFCFLDIRSPGLGDTAMYLCATSRDLVGVSPLHFGNGTRLTVT.

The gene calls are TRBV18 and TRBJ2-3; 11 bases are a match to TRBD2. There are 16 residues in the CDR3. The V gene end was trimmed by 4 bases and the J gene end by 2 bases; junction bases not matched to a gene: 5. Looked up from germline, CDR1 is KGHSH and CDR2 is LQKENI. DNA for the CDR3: TGTGCCAGCTCACTGGGACTAGCGGCCCCCACAGATACGCAGTATTTT. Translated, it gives CASSLGLAAPTDTQYF. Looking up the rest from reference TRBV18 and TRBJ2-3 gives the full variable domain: NAGVMQNPRHLVRRRGQEARLRCSPMKGHSHVYWYRQLPEEGLKFMVYLQKENIIDESGMPKERFSAEFPKEGPSILRIQQVVRGDSAAYFCASSLGLAAPTDTQYFGPGTRLTVL.

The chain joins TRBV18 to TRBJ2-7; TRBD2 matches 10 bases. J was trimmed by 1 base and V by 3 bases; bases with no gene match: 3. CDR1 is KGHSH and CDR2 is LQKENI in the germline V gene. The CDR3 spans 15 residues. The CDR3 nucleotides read TGTGCCAGCTCACCCCAACTAGCGGGGTCCTACGAGCAGTACGTC. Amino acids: CASSPQLAGSYEQYV.

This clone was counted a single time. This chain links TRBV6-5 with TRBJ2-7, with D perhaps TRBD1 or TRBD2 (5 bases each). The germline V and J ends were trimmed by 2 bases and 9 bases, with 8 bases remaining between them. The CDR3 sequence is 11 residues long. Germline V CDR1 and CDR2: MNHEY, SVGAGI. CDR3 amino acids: CASSYIGTQYF. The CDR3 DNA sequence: TGTGCCAGCAGTTACATCGGGACGCAGTACTTC.

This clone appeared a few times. The CDR3 sequence is CAWSVILNEQFF. The CDR3 nucleotides are TGTGCCTGGAGTGTAATCCTCAATGAGCAGTTCTTC. This chain joins TRBV30 and TRBJ2-1; D unresolved. Trimming took off 0 bases at V and 6 bases at J, with 6 bases between the two ends. Per germline, CDR1 GTSNPN and CDR2 SVGIG (reference sequence). The CDR3 has 12 residues.

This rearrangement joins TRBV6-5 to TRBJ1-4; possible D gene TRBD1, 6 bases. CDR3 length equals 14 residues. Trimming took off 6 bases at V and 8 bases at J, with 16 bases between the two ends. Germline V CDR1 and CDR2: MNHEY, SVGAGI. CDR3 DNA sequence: TGTGCCAGCAGGATCCGGGACATTTCCGAAAAACTGTTTTTT. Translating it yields CASRIRDISEKLFF.